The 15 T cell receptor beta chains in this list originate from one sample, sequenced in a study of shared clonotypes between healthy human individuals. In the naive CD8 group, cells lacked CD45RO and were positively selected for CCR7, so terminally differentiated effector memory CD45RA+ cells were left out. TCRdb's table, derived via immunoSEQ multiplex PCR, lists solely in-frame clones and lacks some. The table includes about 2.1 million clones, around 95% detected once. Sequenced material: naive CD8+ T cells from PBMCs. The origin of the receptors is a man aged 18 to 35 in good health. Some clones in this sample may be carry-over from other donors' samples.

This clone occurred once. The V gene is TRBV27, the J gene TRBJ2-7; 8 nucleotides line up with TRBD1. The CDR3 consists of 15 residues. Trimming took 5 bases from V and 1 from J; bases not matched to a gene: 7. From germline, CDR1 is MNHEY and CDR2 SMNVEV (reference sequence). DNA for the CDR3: TGTGCCAGCAGTCCACGGACAGGGTGGTCCTACGAGCAGTACTTC. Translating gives CASSPRTGWSYEQYF.

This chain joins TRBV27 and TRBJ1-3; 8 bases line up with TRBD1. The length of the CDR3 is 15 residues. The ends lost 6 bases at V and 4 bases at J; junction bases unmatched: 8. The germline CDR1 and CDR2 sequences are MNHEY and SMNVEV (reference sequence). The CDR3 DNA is TGTGCCAGCAGACCGGACAGGGTGGCGGGAAACACCATATATTTT. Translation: CASRPDRVAGNTIYF.

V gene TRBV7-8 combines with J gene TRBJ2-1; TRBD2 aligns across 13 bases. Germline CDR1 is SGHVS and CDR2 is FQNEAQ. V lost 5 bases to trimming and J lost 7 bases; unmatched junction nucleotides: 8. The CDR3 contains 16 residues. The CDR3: CASSQILAGGMNEQFF. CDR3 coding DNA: TGTGCCAGCAGCCAAATACTAGCGGGAGGGATGAATGAGCAGTTCTTC.

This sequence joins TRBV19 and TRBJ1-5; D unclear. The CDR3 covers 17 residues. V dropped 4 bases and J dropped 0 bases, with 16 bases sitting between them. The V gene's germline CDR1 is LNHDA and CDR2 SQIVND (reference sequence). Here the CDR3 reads CASSKTQREYSNQPQHF. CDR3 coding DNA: TGTGCCAGTAGTAAAACGCAAAGGGAATATAGCAATCAGCCCCAGCATTTT.

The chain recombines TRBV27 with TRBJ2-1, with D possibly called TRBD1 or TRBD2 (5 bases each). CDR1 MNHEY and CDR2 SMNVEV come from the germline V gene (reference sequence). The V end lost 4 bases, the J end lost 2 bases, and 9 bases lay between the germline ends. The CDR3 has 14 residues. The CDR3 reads CASSWGRTYNEQFF. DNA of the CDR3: TGTGCCAGCAGTTGGGGGAGAACCTACAATGAGCAGTTCTTC.

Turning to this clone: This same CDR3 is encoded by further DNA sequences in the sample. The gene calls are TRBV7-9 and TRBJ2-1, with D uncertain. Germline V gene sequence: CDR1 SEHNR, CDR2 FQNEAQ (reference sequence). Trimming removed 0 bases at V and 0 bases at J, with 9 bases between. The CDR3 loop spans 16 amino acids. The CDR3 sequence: CASSLAPSSSYNEQFF. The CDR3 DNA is TGTGCCAGCAGCTTAGCCCCCAGCAGCTCCTACAATGAGCAGTTCTTC.

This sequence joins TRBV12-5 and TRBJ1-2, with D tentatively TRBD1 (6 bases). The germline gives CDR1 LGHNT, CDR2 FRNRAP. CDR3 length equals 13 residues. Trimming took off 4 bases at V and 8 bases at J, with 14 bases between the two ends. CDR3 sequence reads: CASGSPDRRGYTF. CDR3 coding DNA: TGTGCTAGTGGTTCCCCGGACAGAAGAGGCTACACCTTC.

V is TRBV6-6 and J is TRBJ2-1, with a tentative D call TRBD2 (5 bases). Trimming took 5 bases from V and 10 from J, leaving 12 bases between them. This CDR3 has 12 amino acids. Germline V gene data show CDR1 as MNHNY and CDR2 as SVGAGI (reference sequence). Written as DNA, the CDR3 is TGTGCCAGCAGTCCCGAGCGGAAGGAGCAGTTCTTC. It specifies CASSPERKEQFF.

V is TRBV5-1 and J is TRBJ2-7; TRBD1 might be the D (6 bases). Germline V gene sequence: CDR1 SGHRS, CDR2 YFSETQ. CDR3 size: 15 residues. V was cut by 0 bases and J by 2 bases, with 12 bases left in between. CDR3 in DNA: TGCGCCAGCAGCTTGGAGGGGGACAAACCCTACGAGCAGTACTTC. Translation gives CASSLEGDKPYEQYF. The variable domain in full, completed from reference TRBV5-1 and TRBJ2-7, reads KAGVTQTPRYLIKTRGQQVTLSCSPISGHRSVSWYQQTPGQGLQFLFEYFSETQRNKGNFPGRFSGRQFSNSRSEMNVSTLELGDSALYLCASSLEGDKPYEQYFGPGTRLTVT.

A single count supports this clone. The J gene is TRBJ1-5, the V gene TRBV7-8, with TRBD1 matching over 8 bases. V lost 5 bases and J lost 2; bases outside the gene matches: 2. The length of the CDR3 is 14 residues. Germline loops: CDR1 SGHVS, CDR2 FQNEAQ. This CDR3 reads CASSVDRGNQPQHF. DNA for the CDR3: TGTGCCAGCAGCGTGGACAGGGGCAATCAGCCCCAGCATTTT.

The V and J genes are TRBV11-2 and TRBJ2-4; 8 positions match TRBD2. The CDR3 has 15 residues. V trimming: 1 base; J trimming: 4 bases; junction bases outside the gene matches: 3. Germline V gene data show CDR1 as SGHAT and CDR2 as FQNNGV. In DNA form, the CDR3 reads TGTGCCAGCAGCTTAGCGGGCGGGGGGAAAAACATTCAGTACTTC. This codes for CASSLAGGGKNIQYF. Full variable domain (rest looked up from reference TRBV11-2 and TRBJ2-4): EAGVAQSPRYKIIEKRQSVAFWCNPISGHATLYWYQQILGQGPKLLIQFQNNGVVDDSQLPKDRFSAERLKGVDSTLKIQPAKLEDSAVYLCASSLAGGGKNIQYFGAGTRLSVL.

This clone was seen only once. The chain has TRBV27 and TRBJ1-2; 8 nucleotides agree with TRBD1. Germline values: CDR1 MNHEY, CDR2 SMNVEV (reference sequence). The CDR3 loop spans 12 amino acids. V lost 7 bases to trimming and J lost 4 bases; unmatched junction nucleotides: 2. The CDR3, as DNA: TGTGCCAGCAAGACAGGGGCCTATGGCTACACCTTC. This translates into CASKTGAYGYTF.

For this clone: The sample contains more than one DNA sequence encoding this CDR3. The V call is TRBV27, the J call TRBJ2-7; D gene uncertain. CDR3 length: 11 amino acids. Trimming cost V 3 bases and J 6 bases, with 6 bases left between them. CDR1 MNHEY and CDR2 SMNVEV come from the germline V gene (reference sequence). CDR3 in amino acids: CASSFLGEQYF. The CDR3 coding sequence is TGTGCCAGCAGTTTTTTAGGCGAGCAGTACTTC.

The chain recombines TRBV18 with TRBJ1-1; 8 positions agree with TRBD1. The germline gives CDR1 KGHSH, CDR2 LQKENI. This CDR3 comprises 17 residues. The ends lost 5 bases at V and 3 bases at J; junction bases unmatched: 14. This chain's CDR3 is CASSSVRQGMVDTEAFF. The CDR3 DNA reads TGTGCCAGCTCATCGGTCAGACAGGGGATGGTGGACACTGAAGCTTTCTTT. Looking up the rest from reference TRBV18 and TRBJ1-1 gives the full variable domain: NAGVMQNPRHLVRRRGQEARLRCSPMKGHSHVYWYRQLPEEGLKFMVYLQKENIIDESGMPKERFSAEFPKEGPSILRIQQVVRGDSAAYFCASSSVRQGMVDTEAFFGQGTRLTVV.

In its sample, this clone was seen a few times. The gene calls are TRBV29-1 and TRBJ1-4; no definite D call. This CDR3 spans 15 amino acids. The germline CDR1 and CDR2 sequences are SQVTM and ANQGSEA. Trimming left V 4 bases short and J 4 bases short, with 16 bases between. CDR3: CSVVGPAGDNEKLFF. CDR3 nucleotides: TGCAGCGTTGTAGGGCCGGCGGGCGATAATGAAAAACTGTTTTTT.